What follows is one TCR beta chain and its context. The CDR3 contains 16 residues. With 4 bases clipped from V and 2 bases from J, the junction kept 4 bases outside the gene matches. Quantitative 5'-RACE with molecular barcodes generated TCR beta libraries. TCRdb redid the calling of the 5' RACE reads with MiXCR, one entry per CDR3 protein. The sample yields some 150,000 distinct CDR3 sequences, around two fifths seen once. This record belongs to a study of CD8 T cells in ankylosing spondylitis. The sequenced sample was synovial fluid, either unsorted or a sorted T cell fraction (not recorded which). The rearrangement uses TRBV12-3 or TRBV12-4 and TRBJ2-3, with TRBD2 matching 12 bases. The source is a male donor with ankylosing spondylitis. CDR3 nucleotide sequence: TGTGCCAGCAGTTCCCCTAGCGGGAGGGCCACAGATACGCAGTATTTT. This sequence encodes CASSSPSGRATDTQYF.